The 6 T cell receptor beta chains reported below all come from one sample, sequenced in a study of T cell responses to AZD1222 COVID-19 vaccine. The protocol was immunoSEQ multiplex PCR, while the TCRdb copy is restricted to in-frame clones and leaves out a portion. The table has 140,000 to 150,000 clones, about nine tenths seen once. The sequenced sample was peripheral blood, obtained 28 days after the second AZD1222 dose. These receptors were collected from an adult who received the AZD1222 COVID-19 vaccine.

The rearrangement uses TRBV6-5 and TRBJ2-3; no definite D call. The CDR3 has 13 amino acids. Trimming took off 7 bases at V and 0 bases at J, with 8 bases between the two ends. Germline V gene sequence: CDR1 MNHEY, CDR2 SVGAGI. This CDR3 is CASNSQSTDTQYF. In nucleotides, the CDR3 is TGTGCCAGCAATTCCCAGAGCACAGATACGCAGTATTTT.

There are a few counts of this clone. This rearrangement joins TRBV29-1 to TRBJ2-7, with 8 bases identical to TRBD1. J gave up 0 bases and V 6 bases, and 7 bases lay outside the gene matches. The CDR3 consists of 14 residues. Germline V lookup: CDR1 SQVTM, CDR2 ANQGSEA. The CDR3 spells CSVLQGEISYEQYF. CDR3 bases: TGCAGCGTGTTACAGGGGGAGATCTCCTACGAGCAGTACTTC.

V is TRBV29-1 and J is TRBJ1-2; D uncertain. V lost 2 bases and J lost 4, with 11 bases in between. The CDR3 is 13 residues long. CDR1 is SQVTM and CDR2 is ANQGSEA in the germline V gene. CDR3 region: CSVERRGFYGYTF. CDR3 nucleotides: TGCAGCGTTGAAAGAAGAGGGTTCTATGGCTACACCTTC.

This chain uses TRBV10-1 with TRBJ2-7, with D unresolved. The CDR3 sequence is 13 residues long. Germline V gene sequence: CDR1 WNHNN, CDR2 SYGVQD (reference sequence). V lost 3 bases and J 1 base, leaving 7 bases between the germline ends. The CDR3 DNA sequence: TGCGCCAGCAGTGAACCGGCTTCCTACGAGCAGTACTTC. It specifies CASSEPASYEQYF.

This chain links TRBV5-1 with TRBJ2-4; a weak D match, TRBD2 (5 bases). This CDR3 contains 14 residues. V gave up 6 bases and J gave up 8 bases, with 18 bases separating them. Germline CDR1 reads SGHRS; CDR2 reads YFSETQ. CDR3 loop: CASKAPHREDIQYF. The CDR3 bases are TGCGCCAGCAAGGCGCCCCACCGGGAAGACATTCAGTACTTC.

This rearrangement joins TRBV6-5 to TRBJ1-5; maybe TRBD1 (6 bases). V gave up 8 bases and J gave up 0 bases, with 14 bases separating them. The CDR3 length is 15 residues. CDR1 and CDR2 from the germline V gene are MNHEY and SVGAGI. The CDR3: CASRRGGASNQPQHF. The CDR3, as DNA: TGTGCCAGCCGGCGAGGGGGAGCTAGCAATCAGCCCCAGCATTTT.